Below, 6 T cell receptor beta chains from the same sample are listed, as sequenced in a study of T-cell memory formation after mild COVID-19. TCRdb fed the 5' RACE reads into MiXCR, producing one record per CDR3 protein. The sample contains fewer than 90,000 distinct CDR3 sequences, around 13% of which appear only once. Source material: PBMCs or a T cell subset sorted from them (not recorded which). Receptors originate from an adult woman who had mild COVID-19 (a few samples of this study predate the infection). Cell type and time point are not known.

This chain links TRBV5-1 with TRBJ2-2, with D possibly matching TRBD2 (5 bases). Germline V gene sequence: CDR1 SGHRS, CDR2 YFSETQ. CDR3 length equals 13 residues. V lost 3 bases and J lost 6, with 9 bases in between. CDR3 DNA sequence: TGCGCCAGCAGCTCGTTGGAGGCCGGGGAGCTGTTTTTT. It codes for CASSSLEAGELFF.

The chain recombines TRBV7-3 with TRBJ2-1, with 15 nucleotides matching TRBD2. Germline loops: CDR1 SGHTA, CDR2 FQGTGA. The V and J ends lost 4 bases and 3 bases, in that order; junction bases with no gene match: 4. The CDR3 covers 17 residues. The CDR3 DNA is TGTGCCAGCAGCTCCCCGGGACTAGCGGGAGGCTACAATGAGCAGTTCTTC. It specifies CASSSPGLAGGYNEQFF.

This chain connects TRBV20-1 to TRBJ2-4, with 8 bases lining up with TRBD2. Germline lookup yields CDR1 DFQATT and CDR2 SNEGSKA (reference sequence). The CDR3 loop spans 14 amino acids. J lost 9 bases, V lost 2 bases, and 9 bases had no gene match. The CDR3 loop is CSARKGTRPGIQYF. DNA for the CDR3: TGCAGTGCTAGAAAAGGGACTAGGCCAGGCATTCAGTACTTC.

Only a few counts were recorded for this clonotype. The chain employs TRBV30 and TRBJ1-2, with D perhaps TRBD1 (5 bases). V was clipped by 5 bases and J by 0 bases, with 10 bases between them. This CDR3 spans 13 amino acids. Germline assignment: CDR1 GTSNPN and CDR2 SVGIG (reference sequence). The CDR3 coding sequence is TGTGCCTGGCAGGGAATCGCTAACTATGGCTACACCTTC. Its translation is CAWQGIANYGYTF.

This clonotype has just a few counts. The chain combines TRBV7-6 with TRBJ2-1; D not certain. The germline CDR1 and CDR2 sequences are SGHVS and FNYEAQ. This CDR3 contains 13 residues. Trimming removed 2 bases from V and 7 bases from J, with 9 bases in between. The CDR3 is CASSLQSINEQFF. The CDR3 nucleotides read TGTGCCAGCAGCTTACAGTCGATTAATGAGCAGTTCTTC.

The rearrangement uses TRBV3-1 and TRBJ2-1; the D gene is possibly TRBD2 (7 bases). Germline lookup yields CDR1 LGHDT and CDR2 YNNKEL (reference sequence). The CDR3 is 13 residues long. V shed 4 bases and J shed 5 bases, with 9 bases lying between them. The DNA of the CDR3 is TGTGCCAGCAGCCGAGGGGGGGACAATGAGCAGTTCTTC. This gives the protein CASSRGGDNEQFF.